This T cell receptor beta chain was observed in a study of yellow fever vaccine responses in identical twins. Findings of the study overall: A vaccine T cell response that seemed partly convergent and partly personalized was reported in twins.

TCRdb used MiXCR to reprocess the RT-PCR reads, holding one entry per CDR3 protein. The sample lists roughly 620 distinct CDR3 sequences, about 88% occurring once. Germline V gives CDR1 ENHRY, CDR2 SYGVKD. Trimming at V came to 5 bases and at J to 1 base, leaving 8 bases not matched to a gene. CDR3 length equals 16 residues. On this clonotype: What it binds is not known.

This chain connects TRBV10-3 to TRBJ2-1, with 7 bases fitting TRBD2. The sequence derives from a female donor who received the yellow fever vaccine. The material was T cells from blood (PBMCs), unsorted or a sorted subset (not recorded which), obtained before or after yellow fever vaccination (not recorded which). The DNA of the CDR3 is TGTGCCATCAGTCGGGACTACTCGCCTTCCTACAATGAGCAGTTCTTC. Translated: CAISRDYSPSYNEQFF.